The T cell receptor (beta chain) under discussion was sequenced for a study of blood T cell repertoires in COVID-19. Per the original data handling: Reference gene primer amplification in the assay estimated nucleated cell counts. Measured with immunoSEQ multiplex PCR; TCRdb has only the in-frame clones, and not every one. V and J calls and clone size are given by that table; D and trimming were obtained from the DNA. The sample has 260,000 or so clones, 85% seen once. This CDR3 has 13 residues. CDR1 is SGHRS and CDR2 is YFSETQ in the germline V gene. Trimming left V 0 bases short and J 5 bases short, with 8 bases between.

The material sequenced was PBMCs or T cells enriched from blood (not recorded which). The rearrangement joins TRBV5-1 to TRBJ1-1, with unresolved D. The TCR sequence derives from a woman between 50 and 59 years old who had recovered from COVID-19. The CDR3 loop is CASSLVVRTEAFF. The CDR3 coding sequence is TGCGCCAGCAGCTTGGTCGTCAGGACTGAAGCTTTCTTT.